This entry lists 13 T cell receptor beta chains sequenced from one sample in a study of CD8 T cells in Susac syndrome. Random-hexamer reverse transcription was applied to about 0.5 to 1 ug RNA. In TCRdb, the immunoSEQ multiplex PCR reads were re-called with MiXCR into one record per CDR3 protein. The sample contains some 260,000 distinct CDR3 sequences, roughly 95% of which appear only once. Sequencing used CD4+ T cells from PBMCs. The receptors come from a human donor with multiple sclerosis.

V gene TRBV6-5 combines with J gene TRBJ2-7; the match to TRBD1 covers 9 bases. CDR1 MNHEY and CDR2 SVGAGI come from the germline V gene. The CDR3 consists of 14 residues. J gave up 7 bases and V 5 bases, and 9 bases lay outside the gene matches. The CDR3: CASSLRDRAREQYF. CDR3 bases: TGTGCCAGCAGTCTCCGGGACAGGGCTCGTGAGCAGTACTTC.

V is TRBV6-5 and J is TRBJ2-7; the D gene is possibly TRBD1 (6 bases). This CDR3 contains 15 residues. CDR1 and CDR2 (germline): MNHEY, SVGAGI. V lost 4 bases to trimming and J lost 3 bases, with 16 bases between them. CDR3 loop: CASSSVGQTLYEQYF. The CDR3 DNA is TGTGCCAGCAGTTCCGTGGGACAAACACTCTACGAGCAGTACTTC.

This clonotype was picked up one time. V is TRBV4-1 and J is TRBJ2-7; 10 bases match TRBD1. Germline CDR1 reads MGHRA; CDR2 reads YSYEKL. There are 18 residues in the CDR3. Trimming at V came to 4 bases and at J to 0 bases, leaving 12 bases not matched to a gene. The CDR3 reads CASSPGLRDRGISYEQYF. The CDR3 DNA reads TGCGCCAGCAGCCCGGGCCTCCGGGACAGGGGAATCTCCTACGAGCAGTACTTC.

The table lists this clonotype with a few counts. The chain links TRBV20-1 to TRBJ1-1, with unresolved D. V was shortened by 6 bases and J by 0 bases, with 5 bases between the two germline ends. The germline V gene encodes CDR1 DFQATT and CDR2 SNEGSKA (reference sequence). CDR3 length: 11 residues. The CDR3 sequence: CSAVLNTEAFF. The CDR3 region has the DNA TGCAGTGCCGTACTGAACACTGAAGCTTTCTTT.

This chain joins TRBV3-1 and TRBJ2-7; 8 positions match TRBD1. Germline assignment: CDR1 LGHDT and CDR2 YNNKEL (reference sequence). This CDR3 spans 15 amino acids. J was trimmed by 6 bases and V by 1 base; bases with no gene match: 8. The CDR3 spells CASSQVGQGAAEQYF. The CDR3 nucleotides are TGTGCCAGCAGCCAAGTGGGGCAGGGGGCAGCCGAGCAGTACTTC.

V and J are TRBV15 and TRBJ2-2, with D perhaps TRBD1 or TRBD2 (5 bases each). CDR3 size: 14 residues. The V end was cut by 4 bases, the J end by 9 bases, with 15 bases between. Germline lookup yields CDR1 LNHNV and CDR2 YYDKDF (reference sequence). The CDR3 coding sequence is TGTGCCACCAGCACAAGCAACCGGGACCGGGAGCTGTTTTTT. Protein product: CATSTSNRDRELFF.

On this clonotype itself: Its ends do not fully match the called genes, so a read error is possible. This chain connects TRBV5-1 to TRBJ2-1; 12 nucleotides line up with TRBD2. Germline loops: CDR1 SGHRS, CDR2 YFSETQ. The CDR3 loop spans 15 amino acids. The DNA of the CDR3 is TGCGCCAGTAGCTTGACTAGCGGGAGAGATGGTGAGCAGTTCTTC. Its translation: CASSLTSGRDGEQFF.

This chain links TRBV12-3 or TRBV12-4 with TRBJ1-5; no definite D call. V lost 3 bases and J 5 bases, leaving 8 bases between the germline ends. The CDR3 totals 13 residues. The DNA for the CDR3 is TGTGCCAGCAGTTTGCGGCCCTATCAGCCCCAGCATTTT. It yields the protein CASSLRPYQPQHF.

The chain links TRBV29-1 to TRBJ2-7; possibly TRBD2 for D (6 bases). The CDR3 length is 14 residues. Germline V CDR1 and CDR2: SQVTM, ANQGSEA. V lost 6 bases and J 1 base, leaving 16 bases between the germline ends. Here the CDR3 reads CSVTGGPRSYEQYF. In DNA form, the CDR3 reads TGCAGCGTCACCGGGGGACCGCGATCCTACGAGCAGTACTTC.

The gene calls are TRBV12-3 or TRBV12-4 and TRBJ2-3, with 8 bases lining up with TRBD2. V lost 3 bases, J lost 3 bases, and 8 bases stayed unmatched. CDR3 length: 16 residues. The CDR3 DNA follows: TGTGCCAGCAGTTTTTTCGGGAGCGGGAGTACAGATACGCAGTATTTT. Its translation is CASSFFGSGSTDTQYF.

V gene TRBV5-6 combines with J gene TRBJ1-2; possibly TRBD1 for D (5 bases). V lost 0 bases and J 8 bases, leaving 11 bases between the germline ends. Germline values: CDR1 SGHDT, CDR2 YYEEEE. The CDR3 is made up of 13 amino acids. The CDR3 spells CASSLDRQEGYTF. CDR3 bases: TGTGCCAGCAGCTTGGACAGGCAGGAGGGCTACACCTTC.

The rearrangement joins TRBV5-4 to TRBJ2-3, with 9 bases lining up with TRBD1. The CDR3 runs 15 residues. CDR1 SGHNT and CDR2 YYREEE come from the germline V gene (reference sequence). Trimming at V came to 4 bases and at J to 1 base, leaving 4 bases not matched to a gene. The DNA of the CDR3 is TGTGCCAGCAGCACCCGGGACAGGGGCACAGATACGCAGTATTTT. It yields the protein CASSTRDRGTDTQYF.

The rearrangement joins TRBV3-1 to TRBJ2-1; D remains unclear. The CDR3 is 11 amino acids. V dropped 1 base and J dropped 10 bases, with 5 bases sitting between them. Germline CDR1 LGHDT, CDR2 YNNKEL (reference sequence). The CDR3 loop is CASSQGLEQFF. The CDR3, as DNA: TGTGCCAGCAGCCAAGGGCTCGAGCAGTTCTTC.